This TCR beta chain was sequenced during a study of blood T cell repertoires in COVID-19. Study overall: Collection of acute and convalescent COVID-19 samples took place in the United States, Italy and Spain. T cells, B-cell-depleted T cells, or PBMCs supplied cDNA or gDNA.

Profiled with immunoSEQ multiplex PCR; TCRdb holds only in-frame clones, not every one. The sample carries about 370,000 clones, just under 90% recorded once. Germline V gives CDR1 SGHRS, CDR2 YFSETQ. The V gene lost 2 bases and the J gene lost 2 bases, with 9 bases spanning the gap. This CDR3 region has 14 residues. The chain carries TRBV5-1 and TRBJ2-3, with a possible D match to TRBD2 (5 bases). Sequencing was performed on PBMCs or T cells enriched from blood (not recorded which). This clonotype originated in a woman aged 30 to 39 who had recovered from COVID-19. CDR3 amino acids: CASSLLAITDTQYF. The CDR3 DNA is TGCGCCAGCAGCTTATTAGCGATCACAGATACGCAGTATTTT. Based on the CDR3 plus reference TRBV5-1 and TRBJ2-3, the full variable domain is KAGVTQTPRYLIKTRGQQVTLSCSPISGHRSVSWYQQTPGQGLQFLFEYFSETQRNKGNFPGRFSGRQFSNSRSEMNVSTLELGDSALYLCASSLLAITDTQYFGPGTRLTVL.